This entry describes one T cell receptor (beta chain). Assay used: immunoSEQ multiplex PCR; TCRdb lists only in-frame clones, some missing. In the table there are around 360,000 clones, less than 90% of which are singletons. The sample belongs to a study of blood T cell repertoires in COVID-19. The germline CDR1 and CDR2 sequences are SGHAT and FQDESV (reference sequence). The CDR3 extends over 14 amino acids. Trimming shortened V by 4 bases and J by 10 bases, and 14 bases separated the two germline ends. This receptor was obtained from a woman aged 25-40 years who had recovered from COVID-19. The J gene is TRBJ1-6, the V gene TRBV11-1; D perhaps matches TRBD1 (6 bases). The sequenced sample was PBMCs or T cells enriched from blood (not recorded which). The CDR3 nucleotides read TGTGCCAGCAGCTCTGACAGGCTCTACTCACCCCTCCACTTT. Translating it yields CASSSDRLYSPLHF.